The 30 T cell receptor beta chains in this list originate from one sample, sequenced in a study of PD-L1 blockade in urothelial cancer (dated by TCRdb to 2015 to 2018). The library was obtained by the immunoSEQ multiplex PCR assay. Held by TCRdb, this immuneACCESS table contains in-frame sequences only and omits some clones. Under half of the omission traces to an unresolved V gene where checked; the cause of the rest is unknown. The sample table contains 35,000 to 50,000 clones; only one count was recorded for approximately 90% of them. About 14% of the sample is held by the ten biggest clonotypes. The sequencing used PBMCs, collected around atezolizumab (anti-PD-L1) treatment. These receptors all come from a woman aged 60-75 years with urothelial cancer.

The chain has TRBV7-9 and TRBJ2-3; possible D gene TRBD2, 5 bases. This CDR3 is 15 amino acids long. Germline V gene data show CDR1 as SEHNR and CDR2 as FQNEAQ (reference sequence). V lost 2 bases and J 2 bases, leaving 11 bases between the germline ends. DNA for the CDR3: TGTGCCAGCAGCTTAATCCTAGCCAACACAGATACGCAGTATTTT. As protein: CASSLILANTDTQYF.

CDR3 amino acids: CASSRMTGTGPYNEQFF. In DNA form, the CDR3 reads TGTGCCAGCAGCAGAATGACCGGGACAGGGCCCTACAATGAGCAGTTCTTC. J is TRBJ2-1 and V is TRBV5-4, with 9 bases matching TRBD1. Germline V gene lookup returns CDR1 SGHNT and CDR2 YYREEE (reference sequence). V dropped 4 bases and J dropped 2; count of bases not matched to a gene: 10. The CDR3 consists of 17 residues.

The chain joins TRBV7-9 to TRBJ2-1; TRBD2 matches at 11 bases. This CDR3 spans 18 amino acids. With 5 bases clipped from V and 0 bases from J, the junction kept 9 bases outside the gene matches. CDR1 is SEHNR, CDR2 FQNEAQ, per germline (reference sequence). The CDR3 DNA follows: TGTGCCAGCAGCCGGGGACTAGCGGCCAGCCCCTCCTACAATGAGCAGTTCTTC. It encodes CASSRGLAASPSYNEQFF.

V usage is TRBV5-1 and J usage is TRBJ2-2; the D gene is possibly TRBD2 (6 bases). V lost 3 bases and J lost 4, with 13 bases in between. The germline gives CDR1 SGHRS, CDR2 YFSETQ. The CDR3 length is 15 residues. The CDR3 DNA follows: TGCGCCAGCAGCTCATACGGGGGATCCACCGGGGAGCTGTTTTTT. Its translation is CASSSYGGSTGELFF.

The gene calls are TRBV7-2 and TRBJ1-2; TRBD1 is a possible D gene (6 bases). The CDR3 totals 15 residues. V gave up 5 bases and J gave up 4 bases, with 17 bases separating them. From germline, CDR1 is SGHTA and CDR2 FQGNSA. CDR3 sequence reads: CASSQGLKQGYGYTF. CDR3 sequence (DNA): TGTGCCAGCAGCCAGGGCTTGAAACAGGGCTATGGCTACACCTTC.

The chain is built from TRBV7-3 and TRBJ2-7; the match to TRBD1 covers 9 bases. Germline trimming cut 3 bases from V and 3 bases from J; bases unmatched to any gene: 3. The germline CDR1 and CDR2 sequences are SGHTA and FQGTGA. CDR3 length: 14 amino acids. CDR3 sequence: CASSLTGGGYEQYF. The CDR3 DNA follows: TGTGCCAGCAGCTTGACAGGGGGGGGCTACGAGCAGTACTTC. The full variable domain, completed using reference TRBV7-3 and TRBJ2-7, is GAGVSQTPSNKVTEKGKYVELRCDPISGHTALYWYRQSLGQGPEFLIYFQGTGAADDSGLPNDRFFAVRPEGSVSTLKIQRTERGDSAVYLCASSLTGGGYEQYFGPGTRLTVT.

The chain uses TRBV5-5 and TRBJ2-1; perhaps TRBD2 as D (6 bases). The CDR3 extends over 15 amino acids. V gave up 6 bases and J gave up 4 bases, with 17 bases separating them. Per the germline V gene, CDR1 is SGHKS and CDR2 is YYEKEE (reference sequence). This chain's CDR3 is CASTQGGSEYNEQFF. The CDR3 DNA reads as TGTGCCAGCACCCAAGGAGGGAGTGAGTACAATGAGCAGTTCTTC.

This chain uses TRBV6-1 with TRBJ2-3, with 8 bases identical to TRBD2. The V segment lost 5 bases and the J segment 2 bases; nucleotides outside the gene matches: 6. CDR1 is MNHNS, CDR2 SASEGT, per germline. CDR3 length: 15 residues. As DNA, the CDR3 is TGTGCCAGCAGTAACTTAGCGGGACCCACAGATACGCAGTATTTT. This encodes CASSNLAGPTDTQYF.

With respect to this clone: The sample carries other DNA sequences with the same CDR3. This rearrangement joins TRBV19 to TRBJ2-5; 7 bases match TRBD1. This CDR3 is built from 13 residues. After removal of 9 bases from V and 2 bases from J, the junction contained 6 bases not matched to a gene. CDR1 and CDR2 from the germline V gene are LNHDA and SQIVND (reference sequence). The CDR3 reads CASTGTAQETQYF. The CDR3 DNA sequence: TGTGCCAGCACCGGGACAGCTCAAGAGACCCAGTACTTC.

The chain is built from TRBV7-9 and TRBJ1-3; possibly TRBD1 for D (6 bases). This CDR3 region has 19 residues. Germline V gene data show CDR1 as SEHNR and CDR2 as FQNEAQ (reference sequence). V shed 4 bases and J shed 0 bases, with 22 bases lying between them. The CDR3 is CASSWPGTSPLSSGNTIYF. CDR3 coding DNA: TGTGCCAGCAGCTGGCCCGGGACATCACCTCTTAGCTCTGGAAACACCATATATTTT.

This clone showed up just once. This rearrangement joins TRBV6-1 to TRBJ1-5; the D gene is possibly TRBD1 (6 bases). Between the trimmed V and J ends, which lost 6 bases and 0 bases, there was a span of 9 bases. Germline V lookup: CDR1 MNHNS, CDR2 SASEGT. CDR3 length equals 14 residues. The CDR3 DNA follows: TGTGCCAGCAGCCGACAGGATAGCAATCAGCCCCAGCATTTT. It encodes CASSRQDSNQPQHF.

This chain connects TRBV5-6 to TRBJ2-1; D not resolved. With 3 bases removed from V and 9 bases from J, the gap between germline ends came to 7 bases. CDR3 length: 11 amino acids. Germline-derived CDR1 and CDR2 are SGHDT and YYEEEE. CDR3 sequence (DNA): TGTGCCAGCAGCTCCCTCCGTGAGCAGTTCTTC. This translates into CASSSLREQFF. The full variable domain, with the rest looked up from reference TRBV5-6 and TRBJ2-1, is DAGVTQSPTHLIKTRGQQVTLRCSPKSGHDTVSWYQQALGQGPQFIFQYYEEEERQRGNFPDRFSGHQFPNYSSELNVNALLLGDSALYLCASSSLREQFFGPGTRLTVL.

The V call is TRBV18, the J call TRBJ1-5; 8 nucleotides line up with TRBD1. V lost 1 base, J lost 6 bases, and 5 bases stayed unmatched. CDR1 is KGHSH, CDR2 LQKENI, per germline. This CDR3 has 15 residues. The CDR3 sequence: CASSPLPGGFQPQHF. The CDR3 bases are TGTGCCAGCTCACCACTACCAGGGGGCTTTCAGCCCCAGCATTTT.

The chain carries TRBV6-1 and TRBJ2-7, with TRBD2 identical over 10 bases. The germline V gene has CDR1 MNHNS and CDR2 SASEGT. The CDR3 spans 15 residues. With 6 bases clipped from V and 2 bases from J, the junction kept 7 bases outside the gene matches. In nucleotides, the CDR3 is TGTGCCAGCAGGAGAACTAGCGGGGCCGCCTACGAGCAGTACTTC. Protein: CASRRTSGAAYEQYF.

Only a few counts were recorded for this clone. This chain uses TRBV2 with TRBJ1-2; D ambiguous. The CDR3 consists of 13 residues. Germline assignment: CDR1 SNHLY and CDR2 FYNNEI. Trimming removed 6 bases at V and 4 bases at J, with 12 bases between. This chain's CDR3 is CASRSLTGYGYTF. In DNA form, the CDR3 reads TGTGCCAGCAGGAGCTTGACGGGCTATGGCTACACCTTC.

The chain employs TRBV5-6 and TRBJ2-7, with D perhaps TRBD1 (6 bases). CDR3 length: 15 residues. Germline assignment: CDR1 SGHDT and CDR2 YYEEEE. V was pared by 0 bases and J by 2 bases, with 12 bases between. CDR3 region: CASSLVFRGPYEQYF. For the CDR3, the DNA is TGTGCCAGCAGCTTGGTTTTCAGGGGACCCTACGAGCAGTACTTC.

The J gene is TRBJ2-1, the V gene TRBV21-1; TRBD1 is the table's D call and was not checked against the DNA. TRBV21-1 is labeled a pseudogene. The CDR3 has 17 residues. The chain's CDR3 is CASSKWKDRDVMNEQFF. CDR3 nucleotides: TGTGCCAGCAGCAAATGGAAGGACAGGGACGTCATGAATGAGCAGTTCTTC.

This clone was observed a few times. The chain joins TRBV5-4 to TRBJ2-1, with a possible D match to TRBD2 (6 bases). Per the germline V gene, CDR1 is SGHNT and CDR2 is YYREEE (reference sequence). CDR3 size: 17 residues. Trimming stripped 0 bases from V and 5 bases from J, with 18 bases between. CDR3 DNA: TGTGCCAGCAGCTTGGCTGCTGGCGGCCGGGGGAACAATGAGCAGTTCTTC. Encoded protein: CASSLAAGGRGNNEQFF.

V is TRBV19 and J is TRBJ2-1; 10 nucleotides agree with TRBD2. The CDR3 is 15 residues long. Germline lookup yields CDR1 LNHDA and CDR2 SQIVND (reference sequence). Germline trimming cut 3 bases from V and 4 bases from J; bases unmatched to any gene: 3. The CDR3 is CASSISGGGYNEQFF. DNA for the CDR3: TGTGCCAGTAGTATCAGCGGGGGGGGGTACAATGAGCAGTTCTTC.

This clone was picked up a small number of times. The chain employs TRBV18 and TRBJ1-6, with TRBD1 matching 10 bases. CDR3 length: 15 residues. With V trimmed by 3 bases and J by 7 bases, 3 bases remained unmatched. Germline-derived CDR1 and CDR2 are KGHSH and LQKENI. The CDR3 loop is CASSPRQGANSPLHF. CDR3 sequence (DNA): TGTGCCAGCTCACCTCGACAGGGGGCGAATTCACCCCTCCACTTT.

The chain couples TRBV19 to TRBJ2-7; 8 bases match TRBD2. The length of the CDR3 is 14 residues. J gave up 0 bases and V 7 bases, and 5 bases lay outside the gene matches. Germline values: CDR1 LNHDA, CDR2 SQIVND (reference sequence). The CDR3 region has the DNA TGTGCCAGTACTACGGGGGGGAACTCCTACGAGCAGTACTTC. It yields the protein CASTTGGNSYEQYF. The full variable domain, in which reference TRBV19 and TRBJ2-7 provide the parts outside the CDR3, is DGGITQSPKYLFRKEGQNVTLSCEQNLNHDAMYWYRQDPGQGLRLIYYSQIVNDFQKGDIAEGYSVSREKKESFPLTVTSAQKNPTAFYLCASTTGGNSYEQYFGPGTRLTVT.

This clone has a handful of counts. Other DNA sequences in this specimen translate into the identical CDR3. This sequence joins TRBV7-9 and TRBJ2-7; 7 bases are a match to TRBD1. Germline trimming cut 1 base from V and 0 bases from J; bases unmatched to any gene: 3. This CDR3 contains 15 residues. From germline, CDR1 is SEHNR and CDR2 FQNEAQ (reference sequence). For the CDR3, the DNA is TGTGCCAGCAGCTTAGACAGGGGAAGCTCCTACGAGCAGTACTTC. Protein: CASSLDRGSSYEQYF.

DNA for the CDR3: TGTGCCAGCAGCCTCATACCGGGGGGAGGTCTTCAAGAGACCCAGTACTTC. Its translation is CASSLIPGGGLQETQYF. The chain recombines TRBV11-2 with TRBJ2-5; TRBD2 aligns across 7 bases. Trimming took 5 bases from V and 2 from J; bases not matched to a gene: 14. Per germline, CDR1 SGHAT and CDR2 FQNNGV. The CDR3 totals 17 residues.

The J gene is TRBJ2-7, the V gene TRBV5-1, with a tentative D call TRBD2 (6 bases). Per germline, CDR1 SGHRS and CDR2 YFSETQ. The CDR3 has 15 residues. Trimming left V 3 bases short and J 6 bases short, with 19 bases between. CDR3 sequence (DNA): TGCGCCAGCAGCTCACAAGAGACTAGAAAAGGCGAGCAGTACTTC. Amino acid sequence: CASSSQETRKGEQYF.

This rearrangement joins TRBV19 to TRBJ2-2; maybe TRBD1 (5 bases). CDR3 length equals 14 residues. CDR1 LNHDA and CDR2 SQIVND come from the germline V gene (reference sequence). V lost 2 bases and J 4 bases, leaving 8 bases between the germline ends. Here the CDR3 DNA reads TGTGCCAGTAGTATAAGGGGCGGCACCGGGGAGCTGTTTTTT. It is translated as CASSIRGGTGELFF.

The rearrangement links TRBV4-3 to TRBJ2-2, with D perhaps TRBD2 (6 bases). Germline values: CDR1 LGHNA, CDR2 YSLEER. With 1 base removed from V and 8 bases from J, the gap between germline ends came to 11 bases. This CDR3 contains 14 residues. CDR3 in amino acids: CASSQAGVGGELFF. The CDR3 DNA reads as TGCGCCAGCAGCCAAGCGGGGGTTGGAGGGGAGCTGTTTTTT.

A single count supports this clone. The CDR3 here is CAISHGTDYNEQFF. CDR3 nucleotides: TGTGCCATCTCTCACGGGACAGACTACAATGAGCAGTTCTTC. The rearrangement links TRBV10-3 to TRBJ2-1, with 7 positions matching TRBD1. Germline CDR1 is ENHRY and CDR2 is SYGVKD. V dropped 8 bases and J dropped 3; count of bases not matched to a gene: 7. The CDR3 loop spans 14 amino acids.

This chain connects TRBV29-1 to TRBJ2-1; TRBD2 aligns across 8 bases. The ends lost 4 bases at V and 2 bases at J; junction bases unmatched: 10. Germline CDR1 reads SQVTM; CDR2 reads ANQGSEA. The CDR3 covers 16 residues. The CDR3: CSVVGLAGFTYNEQFF. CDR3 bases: TGCAGCGTTGTTGGTTTAGCGGGATTTACCTACAATGAGCAGTTCTTC.

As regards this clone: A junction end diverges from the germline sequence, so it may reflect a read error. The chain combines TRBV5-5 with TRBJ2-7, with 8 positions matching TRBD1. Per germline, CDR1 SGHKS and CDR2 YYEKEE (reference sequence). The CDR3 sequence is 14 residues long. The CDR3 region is CASRLGQVSYEQYF. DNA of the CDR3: TGTGCCAGCAGGTTGGGACAGGTCTCCTACGAGCAGTACTTC.

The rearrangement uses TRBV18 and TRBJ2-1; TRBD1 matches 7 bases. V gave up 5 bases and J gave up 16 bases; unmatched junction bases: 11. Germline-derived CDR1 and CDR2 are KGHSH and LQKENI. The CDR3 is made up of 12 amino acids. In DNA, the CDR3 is TGTGCCAGCTCAGTTCAGAGGACAGGCGAATTCTTC. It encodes CASSVQRTGEFF.